The present entry profiles one T cell receptor beta chain with its context. The table came from immunoSEQ multiplex PCR; TCRdb's copy has only in-frame clones and leaves some out. Of roughly 10,000 clones listed, 80% to 90% were seen once; the top ten hold more than 8%. Germline CDR1 MNHEY, CDR2 SVGAGI. The CDR3 has 16 amino acids. Trimming shortened V by 0 bases and J by 6 bases, and 15 bases separated the two germline ends. This record comes from a study of T cell repertoires in ileal Crohn's disease. Sample time point: inflamed ileum from the surgical specimen. The TCR was taken from an adult with Crohn's disease. Sample: ileal tissue. The V call is TRBV6-5, the J call TRBJ2-4; D might be TRBD1 (6 bases). The CDR3 is CASSYSGVGDINIQYF. In DNA, the CDR3 is TGTGCCAGCAGTTACTCGGGGGTGGGGGACATAAACATTCAGTACTTC.